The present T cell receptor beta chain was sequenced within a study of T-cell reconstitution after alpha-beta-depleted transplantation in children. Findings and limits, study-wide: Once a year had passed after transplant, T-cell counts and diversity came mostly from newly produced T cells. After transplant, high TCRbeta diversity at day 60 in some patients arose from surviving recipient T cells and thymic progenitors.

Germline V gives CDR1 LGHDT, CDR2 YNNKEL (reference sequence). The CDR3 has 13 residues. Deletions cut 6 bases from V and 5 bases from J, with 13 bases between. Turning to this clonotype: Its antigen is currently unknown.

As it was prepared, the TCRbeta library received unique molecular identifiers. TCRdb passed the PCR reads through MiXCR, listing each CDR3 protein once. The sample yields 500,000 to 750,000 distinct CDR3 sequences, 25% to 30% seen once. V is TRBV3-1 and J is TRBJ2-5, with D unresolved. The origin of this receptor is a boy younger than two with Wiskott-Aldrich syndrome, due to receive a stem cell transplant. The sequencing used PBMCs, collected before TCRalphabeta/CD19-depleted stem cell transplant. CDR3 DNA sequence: TGTGCCAGCAGACCGAACTCGCTGGAGACCCAGTACTTC. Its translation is CASRPNSLETQYF.